Following are 13 T cell receptor beta chains from one sample sequenced in a study of CD8 T cells in ankylosing spondylitis. MiXCR, applied by TCRdb to the 5' RACE reads, yields one record per CDR3 protein. The table has around 300,000 distinct CDR3 sequences, roughly 14% seen once. The sequenced material came from blood, either unsorted or a sorted T cell fraction (not recorded which). The origin of the receptors is a male donor with ankylosing spondylitis or in good health (not recorded which).

V and J are TRBV7-2 and TRBJ2-3; 9 bases match TRBD2. The CDR3 totals 15 residues. Per germline, CDR1 SGHTA and CDR2 FQGNSA. The V gene end was trimmed by 6 bases and the J gene end by 3 bases; junction bases not matched to a gene: 7. CDR3 sequence reads: CASRWGGGATDTQYF. CDR3 DNA sequence: TGTGCCAGCAGATGGGGCGGGGGGGCAACAGATACGCAGTATTTT. The full variable domain, in which reference TRBV7-2 and TRBJ2-3 provide the parts outside the CDR3, is GAGVSQSPSNKVTEKGKDVELRCDPISGHTALYWYRQSLGQGLEFLIYFQGNSAPDKSGLPSDRFSAERTGGSVSTLTIQRTQQEDSAVYLCASRWGGGATDTQYFGPGTRLTVL.

This clonotype has a single count. The chain combines TRBV12-3 or TRBV12-4 with TRBJ1-6; D is possibly TRBD1 (6 bases). V was pared by 1 base and J by 15 bases, with 13 bases between. The CDR3 runs to 13 residues. Here the CDR3 DNA reads TGTGCCAGCAGTTTAGTTGGGGGGGCTATCCTCCACTTT. Protein sequence: CASSLVGGAILHF.

J is TRBJ2-5 and V is TRBV12-3 or TRBV12-4; 7 bases are shared with TRBD2. With 9 bases clipped from V and 2 bases from J, the junction kept 12 bases outside the gene matches. The CDR3 is 15 residues long. The CDR3 is CASTTSAHSQETQYF. The CDR3 region has the DNA TGTGCCAGTACTACTAGCGCACATTCGCAAGAGACCCAGTACTTC.

This sequence joins TRBV27 and TRBJ1-2; TRBD1 matches at 8 bases. With V trimmed by 5 bases and J by 0 bases, 23 bases remained unmatched. Germline values: CDR1 MNHEY, CDR2 SMNVEV (reference sequence). This CDR3 has 21 amino acids. The CDR3 DNA follows: TGTGCCAGCAGTCCCAGGGGGCAAGCAGGGACGAATCCCTCAGCTAACTATGGCTACACCTTC. As protein: CASSPRGQAGTNPSANYGYTF.

The chain employs TRBV10-3 and TRBJ2-7, with 8 bases aligning to TRBD1. This CDR3 region has 13 residues. Germline V gene sequence: CDR1 ENHRY, CDR2 SYGVKD. Trimming took 8 bases from V and 2 from J; bases not matched to a gene: 5. The CDR3 sequence: CAIGGQGAYEQYF. CDR3 coding DNA: TGTGCCATCGGAGGACAGGGAGCCTACGAGCAGTACTTC.

A few counts support this clonotype. The junction shows a germline mismatch at one end, possibly a read error. CDR3 sequence (DNA): TGCAGTGTTAGACGGGGGAGCTATGGCTACACCTTC. Translated: CSVRRGSYGYTF. This chain joins TRBV20-1 and TRBJ1-2, with TRBD1 as a possible D gene (5 bases). From germline, CDR1 is DFQATT and CDR2 SNEGSKA (reference sequence). This CDR3 contains 12 residues.

This clonotype turned up a few times. This chain links TRBV20-1 with TRBJ2-5; 10 positions agree with TRBD1. Germline trimming cut 5 bases from V and 1 base from J; bases unmatched to any gene: 4. Germline V gene lookup returns CDR1 DFQATT and CDR2 SNEGSKA (reference sequence). The CDR3 is made up of 14 amino acids. The CDR3 DNA is TGCAGTGCTCCCCGGACAGGGGGCCAAGAGACCCAGTACTTC. Translating it yields CSAPRTGGQETQYF.

There are many counts of this clonotype. V is TRBV3-1 and J is TRBJ2-1, with 9 nucleotides matching TRBD2. This CDR3 region has 16 residues. Germline loops: CDR1 LGHDT, CDR2 YNNKEL (reference sequence). J gave up 5 bases and V 6 bases, and 11 bases lay outside the gene matches. DNA for the CDR3: TGTGCCAGCAGTCAGCCTATAGCGGGGGTAAACAATGAGCAGTTCTTC. Its translation: CASSQPIAGVNNEQFF.

This clonotype occurred a few times. The chain employs TRBV2 and TRBJ2-5, with D uncertain. Germline V gene sequence: CDR1 SNHLY, CDR2 FYNNEI. This CDR3 region has 12 residues. Trimming removed 7 bases at V and 0 bases at J, with 6 bases between. CDR3: CASIGYQETQYF. The CDR3 DNA reads as TGTGCCAGCATTGGGTACCAAGAGACCCAGTACTTC.

Only a few counts were recorded for this clonotype. J is TRBJ1-2 and V is TRBV6-1, with 7 positions matching TRBD1. The CDR3 contains 14 residues. Germline values: CDR1 MNHNS, CDR2 SASEGT. V lost 2 bases to trimming and J lost 6 bases; unmatched junction nucleotides: 6. In DNA form, the CDR3 reads TGTGCCAGCAGTGAACGAGACAGGGAGAATGGCTACACCTTC. Amino acid sequence: CASSERDRENGYTF.

The chain joins TRBV5-1 to TRBJ2-5; 10 positions agree with TRBD1. Trimming at V came to 4 bases and at J to 4 bases, leaving 7 bases not matched to a gene. Germline-derived CDR1 and CDR2 are SGHRS and YFSETQ. CDR3 length: 15 amino acids. The CDR3 DNA reads TGCGCCAGCAGCGCGGGGACAGGGGCGGCAGAGACCCAGTACTTC. It encodes CASSAGTGAAETQYF.

In this sample, this clonotype turned up a few times. This rearrangement joins TRBV9 to TRBJ2-3, with TRBD2 matching over 9 bases. The V gene's germline CDR1 is SGDLS and CDR2 YYNGEE. The CDR3 is 16 amino acids. Trimming cost V 0 bases and J 3 bases; bases outside gene matches: 5. As DNA, the CDR3 is TGTGCCAGCAGCGTAGTATCTAGCGGGACGACAGATACGCAGTATTTT. Its protein is CASSVVSSGTTDTQYF.

The V call is TRBV19, the J call TRBJ1-2, with 7 bases aligning to TRBD1. After removal of 5 bases from V and 2 bases from J, the junction contained 5 bases not matched to a gene. Germline CDR1 reads LNHDA; CDR2 reads SQIVND (reference sequence). This CDR3 spans 14 amino acids. CDR3 in amino acids: CASSPRDRNYGYTF. In DNA, the CDR3 is TGTGCCAGTAGTCCCAGGGACAGAAACTATGGCTACACCTTC.